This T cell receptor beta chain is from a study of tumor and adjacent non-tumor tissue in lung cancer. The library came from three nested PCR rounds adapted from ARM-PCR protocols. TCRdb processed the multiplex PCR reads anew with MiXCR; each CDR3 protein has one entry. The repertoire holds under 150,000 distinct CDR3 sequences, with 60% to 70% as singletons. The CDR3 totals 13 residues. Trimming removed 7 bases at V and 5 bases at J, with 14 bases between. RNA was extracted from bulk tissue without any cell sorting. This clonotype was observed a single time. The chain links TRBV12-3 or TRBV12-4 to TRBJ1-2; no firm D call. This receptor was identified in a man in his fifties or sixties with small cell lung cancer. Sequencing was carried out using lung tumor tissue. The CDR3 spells CASNLNRGYGYTF. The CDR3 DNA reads TGTGCCAGCAATCTAAATCGGGGATATGGCTACACCTTC.